Shown below are 29 T cell receptor beta chains from a single sample sequenced in a study of OX40 agonist ivuxolimab in advanced cancers. Clones were read by immunoSEQ multiplex PCR, and TCRdb kept only the in-frame ones, dropping some. Among 65,000 to 95,000 clones listed, about 95% were seen once. Sequencing used CD4+ or CD8+ T cells sorted from blood, obtained in a trial of the OX40 agonist ivuxolimab. These receptors were obtained from an adult with an advanced solid tumor such as melanoma, head and neck, liver or kidney cancer.

CDR3 coding DNA: TGTGCCAGCAGTTTAATGAGGCACCCGAACACTGAAGCTTTCTTT. Protein: CASSLMRHPNTEAFF. J is TRBJ1-1 and V is TRBV27; D unclear. Germline CDR1 reads MNHEY; CDR2 reads SMNVEV (reference sequence). The CDR3 length is 15 residues. V dropped 2 bases and J dropped 1 base, with 11 bases sitting between them.

This chain links TRBV29-1 with TRBJ2-7; 10 bases agree with TRBD1. The V gene's germline CDR1 is SQVTM and CDR2 ANQGSEA. V shed 6 bases and J 4 bases; nucleotides not matched to a gene: 6. The CDR3 is made up of 13 amino acids. CDR3 loop: CSVLTDRGYEQYF. The CDR3 DNA reads TGCAGCGTCCTCACGGACAGGGGGTACGAGCAGTACTTC.

The chain has TRBV7-9 and TRBJ2-5; tentative D call: TRBD2 (5 bases). The CDR3 loop spans 13 amino acids. Germline V gene lookup returns CDR1 SEHNR and CDR2 FQNEAQ (reference sequence). With 5 bases removed from V and 2 bases from J, the gap between germline ends came to 9 bases. Written as DNA, the CDR3 is TGTGCCAGCAGCCTCCCGGGACAAGAGACCCAGTACTTC. Its protein product is CASSLPGQETQYF. Combining the CDR3 with reference TRBV7-9 and TRBJ2-5 gives the whole variable domain DTGVSQNPRHKITKRGQNVTFRCDPISEHNRLYWYRQTLGQGPEFLTYFQNEAQLEKSRLLSDRFSAERPKGSFSTLEIQRTEQGDSAMYLCASSLPGQETQYFGPGTRLLVL.

The chain has TRBV6-1 and TRBJ2-7; 10 positions agree with TRBD2. V shed 6 bases, J shed 5 bases, and the junction held 1 base outside the gene matches. Germline V gene sequence: CDR1 MNHNS, CDR2 SASEGT. The CDR3 has 12 residues. CDR3 in amino acids: CASSGTSDEQYF. CDR3 nucleotides: TGTGCCAGCAGCGGGACTAGCGACGAGCAGTACTTC.

The V gene is TRBV4-3, the J gene TRBJ2-1; D is tentatively TRBD1 or TRBD2 (6 bases each). The germline gives CDR1 LGHNA, CDR2 YSLEER. This CDR3 comprises 15 residues. V was trimmed by 3 bases and J by 9 bases, leaving 18 bases between them. Here the CDR3 reads CASSHIPGSGAEQFF. DNA of the CDR3: TGCGCCAGCAGCCATATTCCGGGTTCGGGGGCTGAGCAGTTCTTC.

V and J are TRBV4-1 and TRBJ2-1; 7 bases match TRBD2. This CDR3 region has 18 residues. CDR1 and CDR2 (germline): MGHRA, YSYEKL. With V trimmed by 5 bases and J by 1 base, 14 bases remained unmatched. CDR3 sequence (DNA): TGCGCCAGCAGCTACATATTGCTCGGGGGGATGTCCTACAATGAGCAGTTCTTC. It is translated as CASSYILLGGMSYNEQFF.

This clone was counted a few times. The chain has TRBV11-2 and TRBJ1-1; TRBD1 agrees at 7 bases. J was trimmed by 0 bases and V by 4 bases; bases with no gene match: 5. The CDR3 is made up of 15 amino acids. In germline, CDR1 is SGHAT, CDR2 FQNNGV. CDR3 sequence (DNA): TGTGCCAGCAGCTGGACACAGGGGATGAACACTGAAGCTTTCTTT. This encodes CASSWTQGMNTEAFF.

This clone was seen a single time. This rearrangement joins TRBV5-4 to TRBJ2-5; D call uncertain. CDR3 length: 12 residues. Germline CDR1 is SGHNT and CDR2 is YYREEE (reference sequence). Trimming removed 0 bases at V and 5 bases at J, with 5 bases between. CDR3 DNA sequence: TGTGCCAGCAGCTTGGTCAGCGAGACCCAGTACTTC. Translated, it gives CASSLVSETQYF.

The rearrangement uses TRBV2 and TRBJ2-3; D uncertain. The CDR3 consists of 14 residues. V was cut by 7 bases and J by 0 bases, with 11 bases left in between. Germline loops: CDR1 SNHLY, CDR2 FYNNEI. The CDR3 bases are TGTGCCAGCACTCACCCCGGGAGCACAGATACGCAGTATTTT. Its translation: CASTHPGSTDTQYF.

This clone is a singleton in its sample. This chain joins TRBV7-3 and TRBJ2-1; a possible D gene is TRBD2 (5 bases). CDR3 size: 13 residues. V lost 3 bases to trimming and J lost 10 bases, with 13 bases between them. Germline CDR1 and CDR2: SGHTA and FQGTGA. In nucleotides, the CDR3 is TGTGCCAGCAGCTTCGATCTAGCAAGCGAGCAGTTCTTC. This codes for CASSFDLASEQFF.

The rearrangement uses TRBV5-1 and TRBJ2-7; D uncertain. Trimming took off 0 bases at V and 3 bases at J, with 4 bases between the two ends. The germline V gene has CDR1 SGHRS and CDR2 YFSETQ. The CDR3 sequence is 12 residues long. CDR3 loop: CASSLDYYEQYF. CDR3 DNA: TGCGCCAGCAGCTTGGACTACTACGAGCAGTACTTC.

The chain employs TRBV11-2 and TRBJ2-5, with 8 bases that match TRBD1. CDR1 is SGHAT and CDR2 is FQNNGV in the germline V gene. The CDR3 covers 15 residues. V shed 6 bases, J shed 5 bases, and the junction held 11 bases outside the gene matches. The CDR3 spells CASSQGAGSRETQYF. CDR3 bases: TGTGCCAGCAGTCAGGGGGCGGGGAGCAGGGAGACCCAGTACTTC.

The chain links TRBV9 to TRBJ1-1, with D uncertain. This CDR3 has 14 amino acids. Trimming took off 0 bases at V and 1 base at J, with 7 bases between the two ends. Germline V gene lookup returns CDR1 SGDLS and CDR2 YYNGEE. The CDR3 loop is CASSVDGENTEAFF. CDR3 nucleotides: TGTGCCAGCAGCGTAGATGGGGAGAACACTGAAGCTTTCTTT.

V gene TRBV28 combines with J gene TRBJ1-6; no definite D call. CDR3 length: 15 residues. Germline CDR1 is MDHEN and CDR2 is SYDVKM. Trimming took 6 bases from V and 10 from J, leaving 19 bases between them. The CDR3 sequence is CASSHLVGVGSPLHF. CDR3 bases: TGTGCCAGCAGCCACTTGGTGGGAGTTGGGTCACCCCTCCACTTT.

This chain links TRBV6-5 with TRBJ2-1; D not certain. This CDR3 is 12 amino acids long. V lost 4 bases to trimming and J lost 7 bases, with 8 bases between them. Germline assignment: CDR1 MNHEY and CDR2 SVGAGI. CDR3 amino acids: CASSFGNNEQFF. CDR3 DNA: TGTGCCAGCAGTTTTGGCAATAATGAGCAGTTCTTC.

This sequence joins TRBV7-3 and TRBJ2-1, with TRBD2 as a possible D gene (10 bases). With 2 bases removed from V and 7 bases from J, the gap between germline ends came to 30 bases. In germline, CDR1 is SGHTA, CDR2 FQGTGA. This CDR3 comprises 20 residues. CDR3 sequence reads: CASSLLGTGRSGRGGNEQFF. The CDR3 DNA sequence: TGTGCCAGCAGCTTACTGGGGACAGGGAGGAGCGGGAGGGGGGGGAATGAGCAGTTCTTC.

J is TRBJ1-5 and V is TRBV6-6; 7 nucleotides agree with TRBD1. Trimming took 0 bases from V and 5 from J; bases not matched to a gene: 4. The germline V gene encodes CDR1 MNHNY and CDR2 SVGAGI (reference sequence). The CDR3 consists of 15 residues. The CDR3 nucleotides read TGTGCCAGCAGTTACTCTGAGGGGGCAGATCAGCCCCAGCATTTT. Amino acids: CASSYSEGADQPQHF.

CDR3 protein: CASSPGTGANTEAFF. CDR3 nucleotides: TGTGCCAGCAGCCCCGGGACAGGGGCCAACACTGAAGCTTTCTTT. This chain uses TRBV7-8 with TRBJ1-1; 10 bases agree with TRBD1. Germline CDR1 is SGHVS and CDR2 is FQNEAQ. The CDR3 contains 15 residues. The V gene end was trimmed by 5 bases and the J gene end by 2 bases; junction bases not matched to a gene: 5.

The V call is TRBV5-1, the J call TRBJ1-2; weak D call: TRBD1 (5 bases). CDR1 is SGHRS and CDR2 is YFSETQ in the germline V gene. CDR3 size: 16 residues. The ends were cut back, 0 bases at V and 2 bases at J, with 14 bases in the middle. CDR3 DNA: TGCGCCAGCAGCTTGGAGACATCGGGGGTGAACTATGGCTACACCTTC. Translated, it gives CASSLETSGVNYGYTF.

The genes are TRBV12-5 and TRBJ2-7; the D is unclear. Germline values: CDR1 LGHNT, CDR2 FRNRAP. There are 13 residues in the CDR3. Between the trimmed V and J ends, which lost 7 bases and 3 bases, there was a span of 13 bases. The CDR3 region has the DNA TGTGCTAGTGCCCTAAATCTGAACTACGAGCAGTACTTC. Its translation: CASALNLNYEQYF.

The rearrangement links TRBV19 to TRBJ2-3; 13 bases map to TRBD2. V trimming: 7 bases; J trimming: 2 bases; junction bases outside the gene matches: 24. The CDR3 contains 22 residues. Germline V gives CDR1 LNHDA, CDR2 SQIVND (reference sequence). This CDR3 reads CASNGQGITSGGAPGSTDTQYF. CDR3 coding DNA: TGTGCCAGTAACGGACAGGGTATAACTAGCGGGGGGGCTCCCGGGTCCACAGATACGCAGTATTTT.

The chain joins TRBV19 to TRBJ1-2; TRBD1 matches at 9 bases. The length of the CDR3 is 13 residues. The germline V gene encodes CDR1 LNHDA and CDR2 SQIVND (reference sequence). V trimming: 6 bases; J trimming: 4 bases; junction bases outside the gene matches: 3. The CDR3, as DNA: TGTGCCAGTAGCACGACAGGGGGCTATGGCTACACCTTC. Protein sequence: CASSTTGGYGYTF.

The genes are TRBV6-5 and TRBJ1-2; D ambiguous. This CDR3 region has 14 residues. Germline loops: CDR1 MNHEY, CDR2 SVGAGI. Trimming stripped 0 bases from V and 4 bases from J, with 9 bases between. This chain's CDR3 is CASSYSEEGYGYTF. The CDR3 DNA is TGTGCCAGCAGTTACTCGGAGGAGGGCTATGGCTACACCTTC.

This clone was counted only a few times. The V call is TRBV19, the J call TRBJ2-1; a possible D gene is TRBD2 (5 bases). The CDR3 sequence is 11 residues long. The V and J ends lost 11 bases and 7 bases respectively, with 12 bases between them. Germline V gene lookup returns CDR1 LNHDA and CDR2 SQIVND (reference sequence). The CDR3 nucleotides are TGTGCCTGTCGAGGGTGGAATGAGCAGTTCTTC. Translation: CACRGWNEQFF.

The J gene is TRBJ2-5, the V gene TRBV7-9; 9 bases align to TRBD1. The junction had 10 bases not matched to a gene; V was cut back by 5 bases and J by 0 bases. This CDR3 is built from 17 residues. Germline lookup yields CDR1 SEHNR and CDR2 FQNEAQ (reference sequence). Here the CDR3 DNA reads TGTGCCAGCAGCGATGGTGGGAGGACAGGGGACCAAGAGACCCAGTACTTC. Protein sequence: CASSDGGRTGDQETQYF. The variable domain in full, completed from reference TRBV7-9 and TRBJ2-5, reads DTGVSQNPRHKITKRGQNVTFRCDPISEHNRLYWYRQTLGQGPEFLTYFQNEAQLEKSRLLSDRFSAERPKGSFSTLEIQRTEQGDSAMYLCASSDGGRTGDQETQYFGPGTRLLVL.

The CDR3 protein is CASSSEGSYYEQYF. The CDR3 nucleotides read TGTGCCAGCAGCAGCGAGGGTAGCTATTACGAGCAGTACTTC. The J gene is TRBJ2-7, the V gene TRBV11-2, with D possibly being TRBD2 (5 bases). The V end lost 5 bases, the J end lost 4 bases, and 15 bases lay between the germline ends. The CDR3 extends over 14 amino acids. Per the germline V gene, CDR1 is SGHAT and CDR2 is FQNNGV.

The V call is TRBV7-8, the J call TRBJ1-2; D not certain. Deletions cut 8 bases from V and 4 bases from J, with 11 bases between. The CDR3 runs 12 residues. Per germline, CDR1 SGHVS and CDR2 FQNEAQ. CDR3 loop: CASVTGSYGYTF. CDR3 bases: TGTGCCAGCGTGACGGGGAGCTATGGCTACACCTTC.

The rearrangement links TRBV19 to TRBJ1-5; 11 positions match TRBD1. Losses at the gene ends were 5 bases for V and 5 bases for J; bases not matched to a gene: 5. Germline CDR1 is LNHDA and CDR2 is SQIVND (reference sequence). The CDR3 is made up of 15 amino acids. The CDR3 region is CASSPQDRGHQPQHF. In DNA, the CDR3 is TGTGCCAGTAGTCCCCAGGACAGGGGGCATCAGCCCCAGCATTTT.

In its sample, this clone was seen a few times. V gene TRBV5-1 combines with J gene TRBJ2-1; TRBD2 matches at 13 bases. CDR1 and CDR2 (germline): SGHRS, YFSETQ. J gave up 4 bases and V 1 base, and 2 bases lay outside the gene matches. CDR3 size: 16 residues. This chain's CDR3 is CASSLTSGGAYNEQFF. The CDR3, as DNA: TGCGCCAGCAGCTTGACTAGCGGGGGGGCGTACAATGAGCAGTTCTTC.